This TCR beta chain appears in the sequencing data of a study of regulatory T cells in long-lasting Graves disease. Time point defined: persistent/refractory GD, antithyroid drugs over 5 years with positive TRAb. After RNA was extracted from PBMCs, the TCR library was made from it. In this sample, this clonotype turned up a few times. The antigen remains unidentified. Germline CDR1 reads SGHTA; CDR2 reads FQGNSA. This CDR3 spans 15 amino acids. The trim removed 7 bases at V and 1 base at J, leaving 6 bases unmatched. Study-level points and caveats: TCR diversity was lower in persistent Graves' patients (versus newly diagnosed ones).

Building the TCR beta libraries relied on iRepertoire HTBI primers, and CDR3 regions underwent Arm-PCR. Per the original data handling: Identification yielded around 58 TRBV and around 15 TRBJ segments across samples. Using its own MiXCR run on the multiplex PCR reads, TCRdb lists one record per CDR3 protein. TCRdb's processing, not the study's, gives the V and J calls here. The table has about 660,000 distinct CDR3 sequences, about 32% seen once. The chain has TRBV7-2 and TRBJ2-5; 10 bases fit TRBD1. This specimen consisted of peripheral blood mononuclear cells (PBMCs), obtained when the disease was refractory, from a patient treated with antithyroid drugs. This clonotype originated in a female donor with Graves disease. The CDR3 nucleotides are TGTGCCAGCAAAGGGACAGGGGCGCCCCAAGAGACCCAGTACTTC. Protein sequence: CASKGTGAPQETQYF. Looking up the rest from reference TRBV7-2 and TRBJ2-5 gives the full variable domain: GAGVSQSPSNKVTEKGKDVELRCDPISGHTALYWYRQSLGQGLEFLIYFQGNSAPDKSGLPSDRFSAERTGGSVSTLTIQRTQQEDSAVYLCASKGTGAPQETQYFGPGTRLLVL.